A selection of T cell receptor beta chains follows, all from one sample in a study of somatic mutations in cytotoxic T cells in rheumatoid arthritis. Data came from immunoSEQ multiplex PCR; TCRdb stores just in-frame clones and leaves some out. Here the sample spans about 11,000 clones, over 70% being singletons. Source material: CD8+ T cells sorted from blood. These receptor sequences come from a man between 65 and 85 years old in good health. The CDR3 runs from the conserved cysteine through the conserved F or W. Fields, in order: V gene, CDR3 protein.

v_call: TRBV2; cdr3_aa: CASSEAGGPYEQYF
v_call: TRBV2; cdr3_aa: CASKEGRVIFYEQYF
v_call: TRBV29-1; cdr3_aa: CSGGLAGLNEQFF
v_call: TRBV7-9; cdr3_aa: CASSEDSYMNTEAFF
v_call: TRBV6-1; cdr3_aa: CASSPSNPEAFF
v_call: TRBV7-9; cdr3_aa: CASSPQRQGSYNEQFF
v_call: TRBV6-5; cdr3_aa: CASSYGTFYEQYF
v_call: TRBV27; cdr3_aa: CASSLTPSTNYGYTF
v_call: TRBV28; cdr3_aa: CASSVTGRRGTEAFF
v_call: TRBV4-1; cdr3_aa: CASSQDRSGNYGYTF
v_call: TRBV27; cdr3_aa: CASRSQVSYEQYF
v_call: TRBV7-2; cdr3_aa: CASEEGGAGYGYTF
v_call: TRBV4-2; cdr3_aa: CASSHILNSGSKDTQYF
v_call: TRBV2; cdr3_aa: CASSVGALGDEQYF
v_call: TRBV7-9; cdr3_aa: CASSLAQGANPYEQYF
v_call: TRBV5-1; cdr3_aa: CASSLLEGSVTEAFF
v_call: TRBV4-1; cdr3_aa: CASSPSVGGVSGNTIYF
v_call: TRBV11-3; cdr3_aa: CASSLAGTGSEAFF
v_call: TRBV6-1; cdr3_aa: CASWEDGYTF
v_call: TRBV7-3; cdr3_aa: CASSPGFGTSQETQYF
v_call: TRBV5-1; cdr3_aa: CASSRLEGSYNEQFF
v_call: TRBV4-3; cdr3_aa: CASSRQGPDEAFF
v_call: TRBV11-1; cdr3_aa: CASSSLDGYDEQFF
v_call: TRBV7-8; cdr3_aa: CASSSGGEQFF
v_call: TRBV9; cdr3_aa: CASSPPGLVGSEQFF
v_call: TRBV6-4; cdr3_aa: CASSDSTGGPDTQYF
v_call: TRBV5-8; cdr3_aa: CASSGTGEYEQYF
v_call: TRBV21-1; cdr3_aa: CASSKGKLADTDTQYF
v_call: TRBV27; cdr3_aa: CASSPTLTGSYEQYF
v_call: TRBV5-6; cdr3_aa: CASSPGQGSNFYGYTF
v_call: TRBV7-9; cdr3_aa: CASSLQVSYEQYF
v_call: TRBV7-7; cdr3_aa: CASSLAGAYNEQFF
v_call: TRBV4-1; cdr3_aa: CASSQTNHEQFF
v_call: TRBV5-1; cdr3_aa: CASSLVASGGSGETQYF
v_call: TRBV4-1; cdr3_aa: CASSHGTSRQGSYEQYF
v_call: TRBV28; cdr3_aa: CASRALRYGYTF
v_call: TRBV2; cdr3_aa: CASSEGASGRAAGANVLTF
v_call: TRBV5-8; cdr3_aa: CASSLGQGKTEAFF
v_call: TRBV19; cdr3_aa: CASSLQGFPEQFF
v_call: TRBV6-5; cdr3_aa: CASSYNWDSPSYEQYF
v_call: TRBV19; cdr3_aa: CASSIGRNTEAFF
v_call: TRBV19; cdr3_aa: CASSMGLVSYEQYF
v_call: TRBV11-1; cdr3_aa: CASSSTGPSYEQYF
v_call: TRBV9; cdr3_aa: CASSSTGGGYNEQFF
v_call: TRBV11-3; cdr3_aa: CASSSRPDTQYF
v_call: TRBV2; cdr3_aa: CASRPTSGGLNEQFF
v_call: TRBV6-1; cdr3_aa: CAVGDRALNTEAFF
v_call: TRBV15; cdr3_aa: CATSAVPGGNGYTF
v_call: TRBV5-1; cdr3_aa: CASSLAEGPAYEQYF
v_call: TRBV4-2; cdr3_aa: CASSQEGTGGMYEQYF
v_call: TRBV7-9; cdr3_aa: CASSPAETQYF
v_call: TRBV9; cdr3_aa: CASSAFDGRYEQYF
v_call: TRBV30; cdr3_aa: CAWGPLNEQFF
v_call: TRBV21-1; cdr3_aa: CASSNGVTTLGNTGELFF
v_call: TRBV5-5; cdr3_aa: CASSLIDAFYEQYF
v_call: TRBV9; cdr3_aa: CASSAPLSYEQYF